This TCR beta chain was profiled in a study of beta chain features in type 1 diabetes. Trimming left V 0 bases short and J 5 bases short, with 7 bases between. The CDR3 contains 13 residues. The germline V gene encodes CDR1 SSHAT and CDR2 FNYEAQ (reference sequence). This clone was picked up a small number of times. What it binds is unknown. Of the isolated RNA, all was reverse transcribed, and so the sequenced material was expressed TCRB transcripts. Repertoires were generated with immunoSEQ multiplex PCR, while TCRdb's copy carries only in-frame clones and drops some. The table includes 300,000 to 400,000 clones, roughly a tenth detected once. Overall study results and limits: Moderate but significant shortening of TCRB CDR3s was recorded in all four CD4+ subsets from Type 1 diabetes patients.

The TCR sequence derives from a man under 40 with type 1 diabetes. V gene TRBV7-7 combines with J gene TRBJ2-5; D gene unclear. Sequenced: central memory CD4+ T cells from blood. The CDR3 protein is CASSLAEGETQYF. The CDR3 DNA is TGTGCCAGCAGCTTAGCAGAAGGGGAGACCCAGTACTTC.